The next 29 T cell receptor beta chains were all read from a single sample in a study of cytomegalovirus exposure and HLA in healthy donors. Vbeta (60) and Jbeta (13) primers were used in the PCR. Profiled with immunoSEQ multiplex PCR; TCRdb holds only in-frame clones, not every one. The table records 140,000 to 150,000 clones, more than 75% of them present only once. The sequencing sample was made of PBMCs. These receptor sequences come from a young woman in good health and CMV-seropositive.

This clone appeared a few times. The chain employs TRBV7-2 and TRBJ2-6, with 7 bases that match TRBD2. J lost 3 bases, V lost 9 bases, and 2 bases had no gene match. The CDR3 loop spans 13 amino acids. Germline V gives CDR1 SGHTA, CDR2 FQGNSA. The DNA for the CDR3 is TGTGCCAGGAGGGAGGGTGGGGCCAACGTCCTGACTTTC. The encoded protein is CARREGGANVLTF.

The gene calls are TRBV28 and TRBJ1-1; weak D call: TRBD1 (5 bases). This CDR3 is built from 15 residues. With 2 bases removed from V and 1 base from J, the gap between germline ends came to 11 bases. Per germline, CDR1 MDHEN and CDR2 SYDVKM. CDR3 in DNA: TGTGCCAGCAGTTTAGGGGGGACGGGGAACACTGAAGCTTTCTTT. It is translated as CASSLGGTGNTEAFF.

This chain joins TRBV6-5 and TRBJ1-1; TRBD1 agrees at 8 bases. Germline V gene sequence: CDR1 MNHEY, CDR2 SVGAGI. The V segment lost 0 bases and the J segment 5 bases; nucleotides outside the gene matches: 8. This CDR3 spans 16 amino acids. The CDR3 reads CASSYSIGTGETEAFF. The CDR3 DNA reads TGTGCCAGCAGTTACTCAATCGGGACAGGAGAGACTGAAGCTTTCTTT.

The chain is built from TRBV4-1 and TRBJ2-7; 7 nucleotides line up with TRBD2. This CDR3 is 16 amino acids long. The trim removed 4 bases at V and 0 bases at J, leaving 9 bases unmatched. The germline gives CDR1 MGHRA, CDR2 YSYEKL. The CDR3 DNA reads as TGCGCCAGCAGCCCATCGGAGCGGGACCTCTCCTACGAGCAGTACTTC. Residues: CASSPSERDLSYEQYF.

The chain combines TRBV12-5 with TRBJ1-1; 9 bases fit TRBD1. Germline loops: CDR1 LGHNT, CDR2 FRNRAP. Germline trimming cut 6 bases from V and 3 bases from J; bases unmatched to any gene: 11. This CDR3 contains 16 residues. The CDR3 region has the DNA TGTGCTAGTGGACAGACCGGACAGGGGTATCACACTGAAGCTTTCTTT. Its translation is CASGQTGQGYHTEAFF. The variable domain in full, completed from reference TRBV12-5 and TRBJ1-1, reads DARVTQTPRHKVTEMGQEVTMRCQPILGHNTVFWYRQTMMQGLELLAYFRNRAPLDDSGMPKDRFSAEMPDATLATLKIQPSEPRDSAVYFCASGQTGQGYHTEAFFGQGTRLTVV.

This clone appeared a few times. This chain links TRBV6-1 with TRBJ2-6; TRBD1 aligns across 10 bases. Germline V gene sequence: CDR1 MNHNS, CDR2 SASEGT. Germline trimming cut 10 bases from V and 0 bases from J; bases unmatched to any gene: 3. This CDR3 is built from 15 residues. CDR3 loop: CATRTGGSGANVLTF. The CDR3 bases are TGTGCCACCCGGACAGGGGGCTCTGGGGCCAACGTCCTGACTTTC.

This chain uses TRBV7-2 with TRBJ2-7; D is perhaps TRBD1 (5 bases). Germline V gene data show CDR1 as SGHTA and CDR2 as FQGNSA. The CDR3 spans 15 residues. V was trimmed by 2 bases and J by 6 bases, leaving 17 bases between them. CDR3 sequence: CASSLSGKGRSEQYF. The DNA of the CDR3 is TGTGCCAGCAGCTTAAGTGGAAAGGGGCGTTCCGAGCAGTACTTC. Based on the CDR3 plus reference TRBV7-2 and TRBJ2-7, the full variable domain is GAGVSQSPSNKVTEKGKDVELRCDPISGHTALYWYRQSLGQGLEFLIYFQGNSAPDKSGLPSDRFSAERTGGSVSTLTIQRTQQEDSAVYLCASSLSGKGRSEQYFGPGTRLTVT.

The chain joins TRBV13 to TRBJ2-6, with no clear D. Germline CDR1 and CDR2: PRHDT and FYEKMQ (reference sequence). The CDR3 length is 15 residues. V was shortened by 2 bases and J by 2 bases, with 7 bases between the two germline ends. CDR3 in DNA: TGTGCCAGCAGCTTAATCCAGGCTGGGGCCAACGTCCTGACTTTC. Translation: CASSLIQAGANVLTF.

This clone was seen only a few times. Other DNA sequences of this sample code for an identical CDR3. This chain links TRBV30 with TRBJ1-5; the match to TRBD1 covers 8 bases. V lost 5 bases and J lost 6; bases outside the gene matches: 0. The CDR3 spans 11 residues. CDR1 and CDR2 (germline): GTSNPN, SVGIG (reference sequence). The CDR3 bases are TGTGCCTGGGGACAGGGTCAGCCCCAGCATTTT. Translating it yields CAWGQGQPQHF.

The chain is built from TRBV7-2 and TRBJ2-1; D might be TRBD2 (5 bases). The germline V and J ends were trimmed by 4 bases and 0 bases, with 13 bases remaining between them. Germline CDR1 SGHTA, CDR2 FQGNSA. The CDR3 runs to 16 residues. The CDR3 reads CASSYRGLSSYNEQFF. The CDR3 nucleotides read TGTGCCAGCAGCTACCGCGGGCTGAGCTCCTACAATGAGCAGTTCTTC. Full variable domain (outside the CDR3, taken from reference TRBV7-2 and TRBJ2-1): GAGVSQSPSNKVTEKGKDVELRCDPISGHTALYWYRQSLGQGLEFLIYFQGNSAPDKSGLPSDRFSAERTGGSVSTLTIQRTQQEDSAVYLCASSYRGLSSYNEQFFGPGTRLTVL.

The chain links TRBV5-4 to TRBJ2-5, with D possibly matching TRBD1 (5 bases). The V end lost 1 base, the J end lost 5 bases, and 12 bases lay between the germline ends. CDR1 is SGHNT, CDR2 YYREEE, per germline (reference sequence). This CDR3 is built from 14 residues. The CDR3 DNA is TGTGCCAGCAGCTTGAAATCAGGGCGCGAGACCCAGTACTTC. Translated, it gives CASSLKSGRETQYF.

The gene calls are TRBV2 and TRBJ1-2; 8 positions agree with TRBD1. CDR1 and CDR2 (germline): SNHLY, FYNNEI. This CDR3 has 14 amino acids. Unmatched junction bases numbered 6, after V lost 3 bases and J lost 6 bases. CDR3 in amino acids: CASSDRQGRNGYTF. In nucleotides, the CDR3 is TGTGCCAGCAGTGATAGACAGGGGAGGAATGGCTACACCTTC.

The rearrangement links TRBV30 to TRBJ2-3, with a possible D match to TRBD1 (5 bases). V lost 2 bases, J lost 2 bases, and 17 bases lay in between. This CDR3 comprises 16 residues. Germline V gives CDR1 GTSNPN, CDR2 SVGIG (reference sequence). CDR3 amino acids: CAWSLDSGPLTDTQYF. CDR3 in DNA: TGTGCCTGGAGTCTAGACAGTGGGCCCCTCACAGATACGCAGTATTTT.

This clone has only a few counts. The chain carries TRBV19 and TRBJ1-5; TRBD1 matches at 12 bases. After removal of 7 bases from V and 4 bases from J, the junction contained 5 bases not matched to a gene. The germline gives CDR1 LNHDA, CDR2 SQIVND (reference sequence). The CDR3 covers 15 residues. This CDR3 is CASTPGQGANQPQHF. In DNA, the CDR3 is TGTGCCAGTACCCCGGGACAGGGGGCTAATCAGCCCCAGCATTTT.

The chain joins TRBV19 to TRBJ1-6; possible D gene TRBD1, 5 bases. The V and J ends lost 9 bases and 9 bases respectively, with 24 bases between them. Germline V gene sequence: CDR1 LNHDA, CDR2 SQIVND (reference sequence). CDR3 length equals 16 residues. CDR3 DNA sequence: TGTGCCAGCATGGACATGGGCCGCAGGAGAGGTTCACCCCTCCACTTT. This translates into CASMDMGRRRGSPLHF.

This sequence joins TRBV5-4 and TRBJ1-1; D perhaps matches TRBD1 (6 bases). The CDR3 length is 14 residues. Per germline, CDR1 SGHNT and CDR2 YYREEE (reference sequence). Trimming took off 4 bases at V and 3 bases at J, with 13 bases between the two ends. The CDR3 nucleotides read TGTGCCAGCAGCCCTCAGGGGATAGACACTGAAGCTTTCTTT. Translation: CASSPQGIDTEAFF. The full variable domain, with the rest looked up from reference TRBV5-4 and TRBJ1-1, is ETGVTQSPTHLIKTRGQQVTLRCSSQSGHNTVSWYQQALGQGPQFIFQYYREEENGRGNFPPRFSGLQFPNYSSELNVNALELDDSALYLCASSPQGIDTEAFFGQGTRLTVV.

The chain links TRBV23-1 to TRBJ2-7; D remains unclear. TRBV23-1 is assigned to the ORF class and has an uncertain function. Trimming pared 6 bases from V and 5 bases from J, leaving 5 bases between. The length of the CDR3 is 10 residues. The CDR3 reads CASRENEQYF. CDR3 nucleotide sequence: TGCGCCAGCAGAGAGAACGAGCAGTACTTC.

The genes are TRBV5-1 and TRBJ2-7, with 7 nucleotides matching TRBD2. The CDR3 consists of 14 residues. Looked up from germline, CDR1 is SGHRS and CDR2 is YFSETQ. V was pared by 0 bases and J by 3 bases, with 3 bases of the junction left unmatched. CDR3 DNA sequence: TGCGCCAGCAGCTTGGGGGGAGGGCTCTACGAGCAGTACTTC. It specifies CASSLGGGLYEQYF.

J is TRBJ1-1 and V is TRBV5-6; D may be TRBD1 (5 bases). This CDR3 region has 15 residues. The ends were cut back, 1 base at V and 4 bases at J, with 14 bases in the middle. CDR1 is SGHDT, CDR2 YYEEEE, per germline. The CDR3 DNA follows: TGTGCCAGCAGCTTGAATCAGGGCCGGTCCACTGAAGCTTTCTTT. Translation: CASSLNQGRSTEAFF.

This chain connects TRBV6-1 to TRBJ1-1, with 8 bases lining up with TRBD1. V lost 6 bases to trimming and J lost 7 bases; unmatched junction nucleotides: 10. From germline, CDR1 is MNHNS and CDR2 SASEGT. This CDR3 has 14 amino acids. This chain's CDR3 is CASSLGQVLGEAFF. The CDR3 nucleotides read TGTGCCAGCAGCCTGGGACAGGTTCTTGGTGAAGCTTTCTTT.

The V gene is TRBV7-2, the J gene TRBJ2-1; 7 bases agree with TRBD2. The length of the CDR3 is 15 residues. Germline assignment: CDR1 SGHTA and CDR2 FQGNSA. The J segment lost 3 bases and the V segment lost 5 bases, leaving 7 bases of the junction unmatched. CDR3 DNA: TGTGCCAGCAGCCTCCGGGGGGTGAGCTACAATGAGCAGTTCTTC. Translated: CASSLRGVSYNEQFF.

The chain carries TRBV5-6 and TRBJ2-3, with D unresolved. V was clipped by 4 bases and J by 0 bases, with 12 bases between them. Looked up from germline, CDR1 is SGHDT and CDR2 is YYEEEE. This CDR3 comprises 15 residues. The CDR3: CASSTKSTSTDTQYF. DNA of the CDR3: TGTGCCAGCAGCACCAAATCGACTAGCACAGATACGCAGTATTTT.

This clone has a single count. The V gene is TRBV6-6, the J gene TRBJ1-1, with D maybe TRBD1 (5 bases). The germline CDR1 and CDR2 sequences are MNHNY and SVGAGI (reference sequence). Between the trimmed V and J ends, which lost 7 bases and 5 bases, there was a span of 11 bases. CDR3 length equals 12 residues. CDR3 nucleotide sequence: TGTGCCAGCACTGGGGCAGGGACTGAAGCTTTCTTT. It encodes CASTGAGTEAFF.

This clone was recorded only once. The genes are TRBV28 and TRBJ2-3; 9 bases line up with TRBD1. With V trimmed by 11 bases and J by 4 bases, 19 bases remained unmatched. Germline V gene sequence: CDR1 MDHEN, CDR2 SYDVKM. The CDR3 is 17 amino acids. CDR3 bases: TGTGCCTCCCGAAGCTACAAGGGGGACAGGGAGTCAGATACGCAGTATTTT. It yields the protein CASRSYKGDRESDTQYF.

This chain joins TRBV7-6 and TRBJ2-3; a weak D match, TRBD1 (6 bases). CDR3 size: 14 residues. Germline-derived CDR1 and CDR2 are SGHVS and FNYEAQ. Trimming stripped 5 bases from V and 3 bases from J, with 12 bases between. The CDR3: CASSRGQGTDTQYF. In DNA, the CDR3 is TGTGCCAGCAGCAGGGGTCAGGGGACAGATACGCAGTATTTT.

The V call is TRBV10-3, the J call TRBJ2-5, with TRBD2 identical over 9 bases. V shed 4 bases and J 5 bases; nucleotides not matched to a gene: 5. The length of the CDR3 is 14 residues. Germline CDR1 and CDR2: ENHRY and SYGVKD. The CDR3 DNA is TGTGCCATCAGTGGGGCTAGCGGGGCCGAGACCCAGTACTTC. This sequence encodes CAISGASGAETQYF.

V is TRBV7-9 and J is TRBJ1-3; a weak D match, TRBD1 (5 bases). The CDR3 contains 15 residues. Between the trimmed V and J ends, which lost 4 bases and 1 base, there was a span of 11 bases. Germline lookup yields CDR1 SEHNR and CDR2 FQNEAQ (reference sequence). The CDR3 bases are TGTGCCAGCAGCTCTGCGGGGGTATCTGGAAACACCATATATTTT. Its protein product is CASSSAGVSGNTIYF.

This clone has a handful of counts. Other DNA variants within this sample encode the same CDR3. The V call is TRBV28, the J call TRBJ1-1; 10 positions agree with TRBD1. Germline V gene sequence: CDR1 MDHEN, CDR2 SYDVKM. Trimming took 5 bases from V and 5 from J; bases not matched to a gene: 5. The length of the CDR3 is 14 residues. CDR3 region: CASSDGQGGTEAFF. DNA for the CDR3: TGTGCCAGCAGTGACGGACAGGGGGGGACTGAAGCTTTCTTT.

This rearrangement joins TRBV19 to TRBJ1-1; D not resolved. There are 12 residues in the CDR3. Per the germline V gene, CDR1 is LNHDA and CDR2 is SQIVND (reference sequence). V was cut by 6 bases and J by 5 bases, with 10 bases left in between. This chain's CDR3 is CASRQRTTEAFF. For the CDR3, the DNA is TGTGCCAGTAGACAGAGGACTACTGAAGCTTTCTTT. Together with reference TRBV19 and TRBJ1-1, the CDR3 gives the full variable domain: DGGITQSPKYLFRKEGQNVTLSCEQNLNHDAMYWYRQDPGQGLRLIYYSQIVNDFQKGDIAEGYSVSREKKESFPLTVTSAQKNPTAFYLCASRQRTTEAFFGQGTRLTVV.